The sequence of this T cell receptor (beta chain) was determined in a study of PD-L1 blockade in urothelial cancer. This clone was observed a single time. The data were produced by immunoSEQ multiplex PCR, yet TCRdb's version contains in-frame clones alone and is incomplete. Here the sample spans more than 85,000 clones, approximately 90% being singletons. In germline, CDR1 is MDHEN, CDR2 SYDVKM. The CDR3 is 14 amino acids. Trimming removed 7 bases from V and 5 bases from J; junction bases left unmatched: 10. The sequence came from a woman of 80 years or more with urothelial cancer. The chain joins TRBV28 to TRBJ1-1; 7 bases are shared with TRBD1. The sequences come from PBMCs, collected around atezolizumab (anti-PD-L1) treatment. This CDR3 reads CASILRGRRTEAFF. In DNA form, the CDR3 reads TGTGCCAGCATCCTGAGGGGGCGAAGAACTGAAGCTTTCTTT.